This passage covers 8 T cell receptor beta chains from one sample sequenced in a study of T cell changes during pregnancy in multiple sclerosis. The repertoire was sequenced with immunoSEQ multiplex PCR; TCRdb's copy has only in-frame clones and lacks some. The sample yields 65,000 to 75,000 clones, 85% to 95% seen once. This sample comprised CD8+ T cells from peripheral blood mononuclear cells, obtained in the third trimester of pregnancy. All receptors derive from a female donor in good health, enrolled as a control in a pregnancy study.

The chain joins TRBV19 to TRBJ2-1; D is possibly TRBD2 (6 bases). There are 16 residues in the CDR3. Germline values: CDR1 LNHDA, CDR2 SQIVND (reference sequence). Trimming shortened V by 7 bases and J by 0 bases, and 16 bases separated the two germline ends. The CDR3 is CASNFRGTSSYNEQFF. The CDR3 DNA is TGTGCCAGTAACTTTCGGGGGACGAGCTCCTACAATGAGCAGTTCTTC.

The genes are TRBV6-6 and TRBJ2-3; weak D call: TRBD2 (6 bases). Germline V CDR1 and CDR2: MNHNY, SVGAGI (reference sequence). The length of the CDR3 is 13 residues. V lost 5 bases and J lost 6, with 12 bases in between. The CDR3 DNA is TGTGCCAGCAGTCGGGAGCCGGGGGATACGCAGTATTTT. Amino acids: CASSREPGDTQYF.

This chain uses TRBV4-3 with TRBJ1-2; D gene uncertain. CDR3 length: 16 amino acids. Per the germline V gene, CDR1 is LGHNA and CDR2 is YSLEER. Trimming shortened V by 4 bases and J by 3 bases, and 18 bases separated the two germline ends. The CDR3 region is CASSPGSGERHYGYTF. The CDR3 DNA reads as TGCGCCAGCAGCCCGGGTTCCGGGGAGAGGCACTATGGCTACACCTTC.

This rearrangement joins TRBV5-6 to TRBJ1-1; 7 bases align to TRBD1. From germline, CDR1 is SGHDT and CDR2 YYEEEE. The junction had 5 bases not matched to a gene; V was cut back by 0 bases and J by 6 bases. The CDR3 loop spans 14 amino acids. CDR3 residues: CASSLATGVPEAFF. CDR3 in DNA: TGTGCCAGCAGCTTGGCCACAGGGGTACCTGAAGCTTTCTTT.

This clone has just one count. This chain links TRBV7-2 with TRBJ2-5, with 7 bases matching TRBD1. V trimming: 5 bases; J trimming: 0 bases; junction bases outside the gene matches: 15. This CDR3 has 18 amino acids. Germline V gene data show CDR1 as SGHTA and CDR2 as FQGNSA. DNA for the CDR3: TGTGCCAGCAGCCCCGACCGACAGGGTTCGAAGTACCAAGAGACCCAGTACTTC. Its protein product is CASSPDRQGSKYQETQYF.

A remark on this clone: Other DNA sequences in the sample encode the same CDR3. The chain combines TRBV9 with TRBJ2-5; 8 nucleotides match TRBD2. Looked up from germline, CDR1 is SGDLS and CDR2 is YYNGEE. The CDR3 covers 15 residues. With V trimmed by 0 bases and J by 2 bases, 3 bases remained unmatched. The CDR3: CASSVGGGLQETQYF. The CDR3 bases are TGTGCCAGCAGCGTAGGCGGGGGGCTACAAGAGACCCAGTACTTC. The full variable domain, completed using reference TRBV9 and TRBJ2-5, is DSGVTQTPKHLITATGQRVTLRCSPRSGDLSVYWYQQSLDQGLQFLIQYYNGEERAKGNILERFSAQQFPDLHSELNLSSLELGDSALYFCASSVGGGLQETQYFGPGTRLLVL.

The chain has TRBV27 and TRBJ1-1; a possible D gene is TRBD1 (6 bases). CDR3 length: 13 residues. Germline V gene data show CDR1 as MNHEY and CDR2 as SMNVEV (reference sequence). Trimming shortened V by 5 bases and J by 3 bases, and 10 bases separated the two germline ends. The CDR3 DNA is TGTGCCAGCAGTGAACAGGGCGACACTGAAGCTTTCTTT. Translated: CASSEQGDTEAFF.

This chain uses TRBV7-9 with TRBJ2-6; 7 positions match TRBD1. V gave up 5 bases and J gave up 1 base; unmatched junction bases: 8. The CDR3 has 17 amino acids. Looked up from germline, CDR1 is SEHNR and CDR2 is FQNEAQ (reference sequence). The CDR3 loop reads CASSMGQIPSGANVLTF. CDR3 bases: TGTGCCAGCAGCATGGGACAGATTCCATCTGGGGCCAACGTCCTGACTTTC.